This is a list of T cell receptor beta chains from one sample in a study of OX40 agonist ivuxolimab in advanced cancers. Data came from immunoSEQ multiplex PCR; TCRdb stores just in-frame clones and leaves some out. The sample holds 55,000 to 70,000 clones; around 86% are singletons and the top ten take 1% to 1.5%. Sequences were derived from CD4+ or CD8+ T cells sorted from blood, sampled in a trial of the OX40 agonist ivuxolimab. The receptors derive from an adult with an advanced solid tumor such as melanoma, head and neck, liver or kidney cancer. Both conserved end residues are part of each CDR3. The D gene is left open where the match is weak. Clone size is shown for a subset of rows, as once, few, many or a class of expanded clone.

J | D | V | size | DNA | CDR3
TRBJ1-2 | TRBD1 | TRBV6-1 | . | TGTGCCAGCAGTGAAGCCAGGGGGCTCTTGGGCTACACCTTC | CASSEARGLLGYTF
TRBJ2-7 | . | TRBV6-1 | . | TGTGCCAGCAACAGACGGGACTACGAGCAGTACTTC | CASNRRDYEQYF
TRBJ1-6 | . | TRBV2 | . | TGTGCCAGCAGCCCCGGCGGAGCCTCCTGGAATTCACCCCTCCACTTT | CASSPGGASWNSPLHF
TRBJ2-1 | TRBD1 | TRBV9 | . | TGTGCCAGCAGCGTAACCCCGGGACAGTCCTACAATGAGCAGTTCTTC | CASSVTPGQSYNEQFF
TRBJ2-2 | . | TRBV7-9 | . | TGTGCCAGCAGCTTAGCACTCGCGAACACCGGGGAGCTGTTTTTT | CASSLALANTGELFF
TRBJ1-1 | TRBD1 | TRBV11-2 | once | TGTGCCAGCGTAACCACTACCGGGACAGTTAGCACTGAAGCTTTCTTT | CASVTTTGTVSTEAFF
TRBJ2-1 | . | TRBV7-2 | . | TGTGCCAGCAGCCCCAGGGGTCCGGGCTCCTACAATGAGCAGTTCTTC | CASSPRGPGSYNEQFF
TRBJ1-1 | . | TRBV4-1 | . | TGCGCCAGCAGCCAAGACTATGTGGGGACGCAAGCTTTCTTT | CASSQDYVGTQAFF
TRBJ1-1 | . | TRBV5-8 | . | TGTGCCAGCAGCTTCGATTTGATCGGGGGGGAAACTGAAGCTTTCTTT | CASSFDLIGGETEAFF
TRBJ1-5 | . | TRBV7-9 | few | TGTGCCAGCAGCCATCAAGGCGGCAATCAGCCCCAGCATTTT | CASSHQGGNQPQHF
TRBJ2-3 | TRBD1 | TRBV29-1 | . | TGCAGCGTTTTCACAGGGGGGCGGACAGATACGCAGTATTTT | CSVFTGGRTDTQYF
TRBJ2-1 | . | TRBV6-1 | . | TGTGCCAGCCCCAAATACAATGAGCAGTTCTTC | CASPKYNEQFF
TRBJ1-2 | . | TRBV6-5 | medium-sized | TGTGCCAGCACCCCGGACAGAGTAACGGGTGGCTACACCTTC | CASTPDRVTGGYTF
TRBJ2-3 | . | TRBV7-2 | . | TGTGCCAGCAGCTTAGCTAGCACAGATACGCAGTATTTT | CASSLASTDTQYF
TRBJ2-7 | TRBD2 | TRBV6-5 | once | TGTGCCAGCAGCAAAGCGGGGGCCACGTACGAGCAGTACTTC | CASSKAGATYEQYF
TRBJ2-7 | . | TRBV7-9 | . | TGTGCCAGCAGCTCAGTAGGTTCGGTAGGGGGGCCATCCTACGAGCAGTACTTC | CASSSVGSVGGPSYEQYF
TRBJ1-3 | . | TRBV13 | . | TGTGCCAGCAGCTTAGGAAGGGGTGGAAACACCATATATTTT | CASSLGRGGNTIYF
TRBJ2-2 | . | TRBV10-3 | . | TGTGCCATCAGTGAGTCGGCTGGGGAGCTGTTTTTT | CAISESAGELFF
TRBJ2-5 | . | TRBV5-4 | . | TGTGCCAGCAGCCCCGTTGGGGGTCAAGAGACCCAGTACTTC | CASSPVGGQETQYF
TRBJ2-7 | TRBD1 | TRBV19 | . | TGTGCCAGTAGTATGGGGGTAGGGGTCGCCCGGGACAGGTACTACGAGCAGTACTTC | CASSMGVGVARDRYYEQYF
TRBJ1-1 | . | TRBV6-1 | few | TGTGCCAGCAGTGAACCACGGAGGACCTTGAACACTGAAGCTTTCTTT | CASSEPRRTLNTEAFF
TRBJ2-2 | . | TRBV7-9 | . | TGTGCCAGCAGCTCACGCGTAGGATTTCGGGACGCCGGGGAGCTGTTTTTT | CASSSRVGFRDAGELFF
TRBJ2-3 | TRBD2 | TRBV5-1 | . | TGCGCCAGCAGCCCACTAGCGGGGGGGTTCCAGGCGCAGTATTTT | CASSPLAGGFQAQYF
TRBJ1-2 | . | TRBV7-2 | . | TGTGCCAGCAGCCCGCGAAAGGTGGTGGGAGGCTACACCTTC | CASSPRKVVGGYTF
TRBJ2-7 | TRBD1 | TRBV19 | medium-sized | TGTGCCAGTAGTAGAATTACAGGGGCCGGGCAGTACTTC | CASSRITGAGQYF
TRBJ1-1 | . | TRBV21-1 | . | TGTGCCAGCAGCAAAGGGACGGCGGCCGGAGCTTTCTTT | CASSKGTAAGAFF
TRBJ1-2 | . | TRBV5-1 | . | TGCGCCAGCAGCTTTCGGCAGGAAGACTATGGCTACACCTTC | CASSFRQEDYGYTF
TRBJ1-1 | . | TRBV28 | . | TGTGCCAGCAACGACCCGCCAGGAACGAACACTGAAGCTTTCTTT | CASNDPPGTNTEAFF
TRBJ2-1 | . | TRBV6-5 | . | TGTGCCAGCAAGGGGGGCTCCATCGGGGAGTTCTTC | CASKGGSIGEFF
TRBJ2-1 | . | TRBV7-2 | . | TGTGCCAGCAGCGAACCTAAGGGGCTGGTGGGGAATGAGCAGTTCTTC | CASSEPKGLVGNEQFF
TRBJ2-2 | . | TRBV5-4 | . | TGTGCCAGCACCAATTCGGCTCTACGGGTTACCGGGGAGCTGTTTTTT | CASTNSALRVTGELFF
TRBJ2-1 | . | TRBV19 | once | TGTGCCAGTAGTTATTCTGGCCTGCATACTTCCTACAATGAGCAGTTCTTC | CASSYSGLHTSYNEQFF
TRBJ2-2 | . | TRBV10-2 | . | TGCGCCAGCAGTTCCGGACAGAGGGGGAACACCGGGGAGCTGTTTTTT | CASSSGQRGNTGELFF
TRBJ2-7 | . | TRBV18 | . | TGTGCCAGCTCACCTACCGCCCGCACAGGGCCCCGGGGCTACGAGCAGTACTTC | CASSPTARTGPRGYEQYF
TRBJ1-1 | . | TRBV19 | . | TGTGCCAGTAGTGGGAGGGCAAGCACTGGGAACACTGAAGCTTTCTTT | CASSGRASTGNTEAFF
TRBJ2-3 | . | TRBV19 | . | TGTGCCAGTAGTAGGGGGAGAGATACGCAGTATTTT | CASSRGRDTQYF
TRBJ1-6 | . | TRBV7-6 | . | TGTGCCAGCAGCTTAAATCTGATTAATTCACCCCTCCACTTT | CASSLNLINSPLHF
TRBJ2-5 | . | TRBV7-6 | . | TGTGCCAGCAGCTTAGAGTTACACGGGGCCAAGGAGACCCAGTACTTC | CASSLELHGAKETQYF
TRBJ1-5 | . | TRBV2 | . | TGTGCCAGCGGCCCCAGGGGCAATCAGCCCCAGCATTTT | CASGPRGNQPQHF
TRBJ2-5 | TRBD2 | TRBV28 | . | TGTGCCAGCAGTGCAGGACTAGCGGGGGGAATAGAGACCCAGTACTTC | CASSAGLAGGIETQYF
TRBJ2-6 | . | TRBV4-1 | many | TGCGCCAGCAGCCAGGCAACTCCACAGGGCTCTGGGGCCAACGTCCTGACTTTC | CASSQATPQGSGANVLTF
TRBJ2-5 | . | TRBV5-1 | . | TGCGCCAGCAGCTTTTTTCACTCCCAAGAGACCCAGTACTTC | CASSFFHSQETQYF
TRBJ2-7 | . | TRBV27 | . | TGTGCCAGCAGTCGCCAGGGTATTTCCTACGAGCAGTACTTC | CASSRQGISYEQYF
TRBJ2-3 | TRBD2 | TRBV5-1 | few | TGCGCCAGCAGGTCTAGCGGGGGGCGAGCTTCTAGCACAGATACGCAGTATTTT | CASRSSGGRASSTDTQYF
TRBJ1-6 | TRBD1 | TRBV18 | . | TGTGCCAGCTCGTCCGTGGGACAGGGGCAAAATTCACCCCTCCACTTT | CASSSVGQGQNSPLHF
TRBJ1-1 | TRBD1 | TRBV27 | . | TGTGCCAGCAGTTTTTGGGTTAGGGACTCGGACAGGGGGACTGAAGCTTTCTTT | CASSFWVRDSDRGTEAFF
TRBJ2-3 | . | TRBV10-3 | . | TGTGCCATCAGTGAGACCCTTACAGATACGCAGTATTTT | CAISETLTDTQYF
TRBJ2-2 | . | TRBV5-6 | . | TGTGCCAGCAGCTTGCGGAACACCGGGGAGCTGTTTTTT | CASSLRNTGELFF
TRBJ1-2 | . | TRBV4-1 | . | TGCGCCAGCAGCCAAGCTCCCGGGACGGAGATCTATGGCTACACCTTC | CASSQAPGTEIYGYTF
TRBJ2-5 | TRBD2 | TRBV5-1 | . | TGCGCCAGCAGCCCCGGCCGGACTAGCGGGGGGTCACAAGAGACCCAGTACTTC | CASSPGRTSGGSQETQYF
TRBJ1-2 | . | TRBV10-3 | . | TGTGCCATCAGTGTGTCCCCCCTTATACCTAACTATGGCTACACCTTC | CAISVSPLIPNYGYTF